A single sample is the source of the 14 T cell receptor beta chains below, sequenced in a study of blood T cell repertoires in COVID-19. Profiling relied on immunoSEQ multiplex PCR, and the TCRdb table lists in-frame clones only, not all of them. The sample contains 85,000 to 130,000 clones, more than 75% of which appear only once. Sequenced input: peripheral blood. Every receptor here comes from a man aged 45-65 years with acute or convalescent COVID-19.

This clone was recorded a few times. The genes are TRBV5-1 and TRBJ2-7, with 11 positions matching TRBD2. V gave up 4 bases and J gave up 0 bases; unmatched junction bases: 9. The germline V gene encodes CDR1 SGHRS and CDR2 YFSETQ. This CDR3 is built from 17 residues. CDR3 region: CASSRTSGSPSSYEQYF. The CDR3 region has the DNA TGCGCCAGCAGCCGAACTAGCGGGAGTCCCAGCTCCTACGAGCAGTACTTC.

The chain recombines TRBV18 with TRBJ2-3; 14 bases agree with TRBD2. Per the germline V gene, CDR1 is KGHSH and CDR2 is LQKENI. The CDR3 is 18 residues long. V lost 3 bases to trimming and J lost 0 bases; unmatched junction nucleotides: 5. CDR3 sequence (DNA): TGTGCCAGCTCACCCCTGACTAGCGGGAGGGCTAGCACAGATACGCAGTATTTT. It codes for CASSPLTSGRASTDTQYF.

CDR3 in DNA: TGTGCCAGCAGCCCCCGGATAGCTGGAGGAGATACGCAGTATTTT. It yields the protein CASSPRIAGGDTQYF. V is TRBV7-2 and J is TRBJ2-3; D might be TRBD2 (5 bases). V dropped 5 bases and J dropped 5 bases, with 17 bases sitting between them. CDR1 is SGHTA and CDR2 is FQGNSA in the germline V gene. The CDR3 runs to 15 residues. The full variable domain, its missing parts supplied by reference TRBV7-2 and TRBJ2-3, is GAGVSQSPSNKVTEKGKDVELRCDPISGHTALYWYRQSLGQGLEFLIYFQGNSAPDKSGLPSDRFSAERTGGSVSTLTIQRTQQEDSAVYLCASSPRIAGGDTQYFGPGTRLTVL.

This chain joins TRBV28 and TRBJ2-1, with 16 bases identical to TRBD2. This CDR3 spans 15 amino acids. V was clipped by 5 bases and J by 13 bases; unmatched bases: 8. Germline V lookup: CDR1 MDHEN, CDR2 SYDVKM. The chain's CDR3 is CASSPAGTSGRAQFF. CDR3 nucleotides: TGTGCCAGCAGTCCCGCCGGGACTAGCGGGAGGGCACAGTTCTTC.

The rearrangement uses TRBV7-9 and TRBJ1-1, with unresolved D. V was trimmed by 5 bases and J by 0 bases, leaving 10 bases between them. This CDR3 contains 14 residues. Germline assignment: CDR1 SEHNR and CDR2 FQNEAQ (reference sequence). CDR3 sequence: CASSIMAVNTEAFF. As DNA, the CDR3 is TGTGCCAGCAGCATTATGGCGGTGAACACTGAAGCTTTCTTT.

This sequence joins TRBV4-2 and TRBJ1-2, with D hard to call. CDR3 length: 14 residues. Germline CDR1 and CDR2: LGHNA and YNFKEQ. The V end lost 4 bases, the J end lost 4 bases, and 13 bases lay between the germline ends. CDR3 coding DNA: TGTGCCAGCAGCCCAGAGACACTCTTCTATGGCTACACCTTC. Its translation: CASSPETLFYGYTF.

A single count supports this clone. The rearrangement joins TRBV24-1 to TRBJ2-5; 8 bases are shared with TRBD1. The J segment lost 0 bases and the V segment lost 1 base, leaving 3 bases of the junction unmatched. The CDR3 is made up of 16 amino acids. From germline, CDR1 is KGHDR and CDR2 SFDVKD. DNA for the CDR3: TGTGCCACCAGTGATTTTCCAGGGGGCCACCAAGAGACCCAGTACTTC. It yields the protein CATSDFPGGHQETQYF.

The CDR3 is CSVEDLRGGNTEAFF. The DNA for the CDR3 is TGCAGCGTTGAAGACCTTAGGGGAGGGAACACTGAAGCTTTCTTT. The chain uses TRBV29-1 and TRBJ1-1, with D perhaps TRBD1 (5 bases). The length of the CDR3 is 15 residues. V dropped 0 bases and J dropped 1 base, with 12 bases sitting between them. The germline V gene has CDR1 SQVTM and CDR2 ANQGSEA.

This rearrangement joins TRBV28 to TRBJ2-3, with TRBD1 matching 7 bases. The J segment lost 4 bases and the V segment lost 8 bases, leaving 15 bases of the junction unmatched. The germline gives CDR1 MDHEN, CDR2 SYDVKM. The CDR3 runs 16 residues. The CDR3 coding sequence is TGTGCCAGCTTCGTAGGGGGCCGGGCCGGGTCAGATACGCAGTATTTT. Protein: CASFVGGRAGSDTQYF.

The V and J genes are TRBV5-1 and TRBJ1-6; 9 positions match TRBD1. Germline values: CDR1 SGHRS, CDR2 YFSETQ. Trimming at V came to 4 bases and at J to 7 bases, leaving 3 bases not matched to a gene. CDR3 size: 14 residues. DNA of the CDR3: TGCGCCAGCAGCACGGGACAGGGAAATTCACCCCTCCACTTT. This sequence encodes CASSTGQGNSPLHF.

The V and J genes are TRBV28 and TRBJ2-1, with D perhaps matching TRBD1 (6 bases). The germline V gene encodes CDR1 MDHEN and CDR2 SYDVKM. CDR3 size: 13 residues. V gave up 5 bases and J gave up 4 bases, with 9 bases separating them. CDR3 protein: CASSRQVYNEQFF. The CDR3 nucleotides read TGTGCCAGCAGTCGACAGGTTTACAATGAGCAGTTCTTC.

The chain carries TRBV6-4 and TRBJ2-7; 7 nucleotides match TRBD1. The V and J ends lost 5 bases and 6 bases, in that order; junction bases with no gene match: 7. The CDR3 sequence is 13 residues long. Germline CDR1 and CDR2: MRHNA and SNTAGT. The CDR3 nucleotides are TGTGCCAGCAGTCCCCAGGGGGTTGGCGAGCAGTACTTC. Its translation: CASSPQGVGEQYF.

The chain joins TRBV5-4 to TRBJ2-5, with 14 bases identical to TRBD2. Germline V CDR1 and CDR2: SGHNT, YYREEE (reference sequence). J gave up 3 bases and V 4 bases, and 2 bases lay outside the gene matches. The CDR3 sequence is 15 residues long. CDR3 bases: TGTGCCAGCAGCCCGGGACTAGCGGGAGAAGAGACCCAGTACTTC. As protein: CASSPGLAGEETQYF. Complete variable domain (other parts from reference TRBV5-4 and TRBJ2-5): ETGVTQSPTHLIKTRGQQVTLRCSSQSGHNTVSWYQQALGQGPQFIFQYYREEENGRGNFPPRFSGLQFPNYSSELNVNALELDDSALYLCASSPGLAGEETQYFGPGTRLLVL.

This chain connects TRBV15 to TRBJ2-2; TRBD1 matches at 8 bases. CDR3 length equals 15 residues. Trimming took 2 bases from V and 4 from J; bases not matched to a gene: 3. The germline CDR1 and CDR2 sequences are LNHNV and YYDKDF (reference sequence). The DNA of the CDR3 is TGTGCCACCAGCAGACAGGGGGCGGGCACCGGGGAGCTGTTTTTT. Protein product: CATSRQGAGTGELFF.